This TCR beta chain was sequenced during a study of vaccination effects on CD4 cells after COVID-19. This table comes from immunoSEQ multiplex PCR, and its TCRdb copy is limited to in-frame clones, with some not included. The sample has some 68,000 clones, around 81% seen once; the top ten hold 0.95% to 1.5%. Peptide-pool stimulation followed by sequencing identified expanded antigen-specific CD4+ clonotypes in the ViraFEST assay. CD4+ T cells were isolated after around ten days of culture. Participants received two doses of either the BNT162b2 or mRNA-1273 vaccine. For each well, about 2 million PBMC were cultured with about 9.4 IU/ml IL-2 and around 9.6 ug/ml peptides. Turning to this clone: The antigen remains unidentified.

V gave up 7 bases and J gave up 0 bases, with 10 bases separating them. Germline-derived CDR1 and CDR2 are SGHRS and YFSETQ. The CDR3 consists of 13 residues. The rearrangement joins TRBV5-1 to TRBJ1-1, with no clear D. Sequenced material: CD4+ T cells from PBMCs cultured with HCoV-229E spike peptides, taken after COVID-19 vaccination. The sequence was obtained from a human donor who received a COVID-19 vaccine. Here the CDR3 reads CASGEGMNTEAFF. The CDR3, as DNA: TGCGCCAGCGGGGAGGGCATGAACACTGAAGCTTTCTTT.